This is a list of T cell receptor beta chains from one sample in a study of CD8+ T cells in alopecia areata. Assay used: immunoSEQ multiplex PCR; TCRdb lists only in-frame clones, some missing. The sample contains around 100,000 clones, just over 70% of which appear only once. Sequences were derived from CD8+ T cells sorted from blood, sampled around week 44, from a patient treated with tofacitinib. The receptors shown here come from a human donor with alopecia areata. Both conserved end residues are part of each CDR3. D genes are given only for firm matches. Only part of the rows carry a size: once, few, many, or a class if the clone is expanded.

V gene,J gene,clone size,D gene,CDR3 DNA,CDR3 protein
TRBV5-6,TRBJ2-5,-,TRBD2,TGTGCCAGCAGCTCGCGGGGGGAGACCCAGTACTTC,CASSSRGETQYF
TRBV30,TRBJ1-1,-,-,TGTGCCTGGAGTATGGGGGGCACTGAAGCTTTCTTT,CAWSMGGTEAFF
TRBV19,TRBJ1-5,-,TRBD1,TGTGCCAGTAGGGACAGGGCCTATAGCAATCAGCCCCAGCATTTT,CASRDRAYSNQPQHF
TRBV5-6,TRBJ2-7,-,TRBD1,TGTGCCAGCAGCTTGGAGCAGGGGGCCCACGAGCAGTACTTC,CASSLEQGAHEQYF
TRBV7-8,TRBJ2-1,few,TRBD2,TGTGCCAGCAGCCCCAATAGCGGGGGTAGCTCCTACAATGAGCAGTTCTTC,CASSPNSGGSSYNEQFF
TRBV29-1,TRBJ2-1,-,-,TGCAGCGCCCTCCCGGACGGAGACTACAATGAGCAGTTCTTC,CSALPDGDYNEQFF
TRBV29-1,TRBJ1-1,-,-,TGCAGCGTTGGTTCTGGGCGGAACACTGAAGCTTTCTTT,CSVGSGRNTEAFF
TRBV29-1,TRBJ2-3,few,-,TGCAGCGTTGAAGAGGGGGCTGCCAACCCGCAGTATTTT,CSVEEGAANPQYF
TRBV7-9,TRBJ1-6,-,TRBD1,TGTGCCAGCAGCGCGACAGGGGGCCTCCACTTT,CASSATGGLHF
TRBV6-6,TRBJ1-1,-,-,TGTGCCAGCAGTTACTCTAACACTGAAGCTTTCTTT,CASSYSNTEAFF
TRBV19,TRBJ1-2,once,-,TGTGCCAGTAGTACCCGGACAGCTTACTACACCTTC,CASSTRTAYYTF
TRBV28,TRBJ2-7,-,TRBD1,TGTGCCAGCAGTTCCCGGGACAGGCAAGGTTACGAGCAGTACTTC,CASSSRDRQGYEQYF
TRBV19,TRBJ2-7,-,-,TGTGCCAGTAGTCCGGATCTGAGAGAGCAGTACTTC,CASSPDLREQYF
TRBV11-2,TRBJ1-4,-,TRBD1,TGTGCCAGCAGCGGATGGACAGGGGGGAATGAAAAACTGTTTTTT,CASSGWTGGNEKLFF
TRBV4-3,TRBJ1-6,medium-sized,-,TGCGCCAGCAGCCAATGGACGGAGACACCCCTCCACTTT,CASSQWTETPLHF
TRBV2,TRBJ1-1,-,-,TGTGCCAGCACCTCAGTGGAGGCCCAATATCTCTTT,CASTSVEAQYLF
TRBV27,TRBJ1-2,-,-,TGTGCCAGCAGTTTACGCCCGGGGGGGGAGAATGGCTACACCTTC,CASSLRPGGENGYTF
TRBV1,TRBJ2-7,-,-,TGCACCAGCAGCCCTAGGTGCGCCTCCTACGAGCAGTACTTC,CTSSPRCASYEQYF
TRBV29-1,TRBJ1-2,-,-,TGCAGCGTTGAGGCAGCAACTCTACCCTATGGCTACACCTTC,CSVEAATLPYGYTF
TRBV4-3,TRBJ1-1,-,-,TGCGCCAGCAGCCAAGATCTTGAGGGAAACACTGAAGCTTTCTTT,CASSQDLEGNTEAFF
TRBV27,TRBJ1-1,-,-,TGTGCCAGCAGCCTTAGTCATCGGGGGACTGAAGCTTTCTTT,CASSLSHRGTEAFF
TRBV30,TRBJ2-7,-,TRBD1,TGTGCCTGGAGTCACGGACAGGGCACCTACGAGCAGTACTTC,CAWSHGQGTYEQYF
TRBV29-1,TRBJ2-1,-,-,TGCAGCGTTGGGCCCAGAGAAGCCTACAATGAGCAGTTCTTC,CSVGPREAYNEQFF
TRBV10-3,TRBJ2-3,-,-,TGTGCCATCAGTGAGTCTCGGGGGTCCCGGGAAGATACGCAGTATTTT,CAISESRGSREDTQYF
TRBV29-1,TRBJ1-2,-,-,TGCAGCGTTGAAATGGTCGGCGACAACTATGGCTACACCTTC,CSVEMVGDNYGYTF
TRBV30,TRBJ1-2,-,-,TGTGCCTGGAGTGTAGGGGGGACACACGACTATGGCTACACCTTC,CAWSVGGTHDYGYTF
TRBV6-1,TRBJ2-1,few,-,TGTGCCAGCAGTGCCGACAGGATAGGGACCAATGAGCAGTTCTTC,CASSADRIGTNEQFF
TRBV5-1,TRBJ1-1,few,-,TGCGCCAGCAGCGAAGACGGGGCAGGCGAAGAAGCTTTCTTT,CASSEDGAGEEAFF
TRBV27,TRBJ2-7,-,TRBD2,TGTGCCAGCAGGACACAAAGCGGGGGGGCCTTGTACGAGCAGTACTTC,CASRTQSGGALYEQYF
TRBV7-9,TRBJ2-1,few,TRBD2,TGTGCCAGCAGCTCGGAAGACCAACTAGCGGGGGTCATCAATGAGCAGTTCTTC,CASSSEDQLAGVINEQFF
TRBV7-6,TRBJ2-1,once,-,TGTGCCAGCAGCTTAAGCCCCTGGGGGGCCGACAATGAGCAGTTCTTC,CASSLSPWGADNEQFF
TRBV5-1,TRBJ2-7,-,-,TGCGCCAGCAGCTTGTATCAGGGTCTCCACGAGCAGTACTTC,CASSLYQGLHEQYF
TRBV27,TRBJ2-5,-,-,TGTGCCAGCAGTTTTCGGGCGGAAGAGACCCAGTACTTC,CASSFRAEETQYF
TRBV2,TRBJ2-3,-,-,TGTGCCAGCAGGGGTGGGGGAGATACGCAGTATTTT,CASRGGGDTQYF
TRBV29-1,TRBJ2-3,-,TRBD2,TGCAGCGTTGTAGCTAGCGGGGCGCAGTATTTT,CSVVASGAQYF
TRBV5-6,TRBJ2-2,few,-,TGTGCCAGCAGCTCATTAACACTCGGGGAGCTGTTTTTT,CASSSLTLGELFF
TRBV19,TRBJ2-6,-,-,TGTGCCGCAGGGGCTGGGGCCAACGTCCTGACTTTC,CAAGAGANVLTF
TRBV11-2,TRBJ2-1,-,TRBD1,TGTGCCAGCAGCTTAGGCAACAGGGGGAATGAGCAGTTCTTC,CASSLGNRGNEQFF
TRBV27,TRBJ1-5,-,TRBD1,TGTGCCAGCAGTTTGATGACAGGGGGAAATCAGCCCCAGCATTTT,CASSLMTGGNQPQHF
TRBV29-1,TRBJ1-2,-,-,TGCGGTGCGGGCGGGGATCATGGCTACACCTTC,CGAGGDHGYTF
TRBV30,TRBJ2-1,-,TRBD2,TGTGCCTTTGCGGGGGGGTTCAACAATGAGCAGTTCTTC,CAFAGGFNNEQFF
TRBV23-1,TRBJ2-7,-,-,TGCGCCAGCGGCCCCGGGGTGATACAGTACTTC,CASGPGVIQYF
TRBV29-1,TRBJ2-1,-,-,TGCAGCGCATTAGGGTGGAATGAGCAGTTCTTC,CSALGWNEQFF
TRBV29-1,TRBJ1-1,-,-,TGCAGCGCGACACAGGGAAGGAACACTGAAGCTTTCTTT,CSATQGRNTEAFF
TRBV5-1,TRBJ1-4,-,-,TGCGCCAGCAGCTTGGGACAGGCAACTAATGAAAAACTGTTTTTT,CASSLGQATNEKLFF
TRBV6-5,TRBJ2-3,few,TRBD2,TGTGCCAGCAGTCCGGGGACTAGCGCCACAGATACGCAGTATTTT,CASSPGTSATDTQYF
TRBV29-1,TRBJ1-6,-,TRBD1,TGCAGCGTTGGCACAGGGGCTAATTCACCCCTCCACTTT,CSVGTGANSPLHF
TRBV2,TRBJ2-3,once,TRBD1,TGTGCCAGCAGGAGGACAGGGGGCTCAACAGATACGCAGTATTTT,CASRRTGGSTDTQYF
TRBV27,TRBJ2-2,-,TRBD1,TGTGCCAGCAGCAAGACGGTCACAGGGGGCCCCGGGGAGCTGTTTTTT,CASSKTVTGGPGELFF
TRBV7-9,TRBJ2-3,-,TRBD1,TGTGCCAGCAGCATTAGACAGGGGGCAACAGATACGCAGTATTTT,CASSIRQGATDTQYF
TRBV2,TRBJ2-3,-,TRBD2,TGTGCCAGCAGTGAAGAGGACGGGGGGGTTGAAACAGATACGCAGTATTTT,CASSEEDGGVETDTQYF
TRBV15,TRBJ2-7,-,-,TGTGCCACCAGCAGCACCGGGCCCCAGGGATCCGAGCAGTACTTC,CATSSTGPQGSEQYF
TRBV19,TRBJ2-2,-,TRBD2,TGTGCCAGTAATGGTCTAGCGGGGGGGCCGGGCACCGGGGAGCTGTTTTTT,CASNGLAGGPGTGELFF
TRBV7-8,TRBJ2-3,-,-,TGTGCCAGCAGCCATAAAAGGGGGGACGCAGATACGCAGTATTTT,CASSHKRGDADTQYF
TRBV7-2,TRBJ2-1,few,-,TGTGCCAGCACCCCCCGGCAGGTCAGGTACAATGAGCAGTTCTTC,CASTPRQVRYNEQFF